This record concerns one T cell receptor (beta chain) sequence. This table comes from immunoSEQ multiplex PCR, and its TCRdb copy is limited to in-frame clones, with some not included. The sample lists 250,000 to 300,000 clones; under 90% were seen once. These data come from a study of blood T cell repertoires in COVID-19. Sequenced input: peripheral blood. This TCR came from a man in his forties or fifties with acute or convalescent COVID-19.

Here the CDR3 DNA reads TGTGCCAGCAGTGATAACAGGAAGGCCATTCAGTACTTC. The encoded protein is CASSDNRKAIQYF. V gene TRBV2 combines with J gene TRBJ2-4; D possibly corresponds to TRBD1 (5 bases). The V gene's germline CDR1 is SNHLY and CDR2 FYNNEI. The V gene lost 3 bases and the J gene lost 9 bases, with 12 bases spanning the gap. The CDR3 is made up of 13 amino acids.